Reported below is one T cell receptor (beta chain). What it binds is unknown. This CDR3 is built from 16 residues. V lost 5 bases to trimming and J lost 4 bases, with 17 bases between them. Germline V gene lookup returns CDR1 MGHRA and CDR2 YSYEKL. This sample is part of a study of OX40 agonist ivuxolimab in advanced cancers. Overall study: The dose-escalation cohort was over 65% male, with a mean age of about 60 years, ranging about 20 to 85. Whole-study findings and limits: Both CD4+ and CD8+ T cell populations in blood had undergone clonal expansion by week 6 at 0.1 to 3.0 mg/kg. On average, CD8+ T cells showed a greater number of expanded clones than CD4+.

No patient had autoimmune disease or received systemic immunosuppression. Clones were read by immunoSEQ multiplex PCR, and TCRdb kept only the in-frame ones, dropping some. In the table there are more than 100,000 clones, around 89% of which are singletons. The sample consisted of CD4+ or CD8+ T cells sorted from blood, taken in a trial of the OX40 agonist ivuxolimab. This TCR was recovered from an adult with an advanced solid tumor such as melanoma, head and neck, liver or kidney cancer. The chain links TRBV4-1 to TRBJ2-2; no clear D gene. The CDR3 DNA reads as TGCGCCAGCAGCTATGGCAACAGTAAACTCACCGGGGAGCTGTTTTTT. Its protein product is CASSYGNSKLTGELFF.